This T cell receptor beta chain was recovered during a study of T cell responses to AZD1222 COVID-19 vaccine. Libraries were prepared by immunoSEQ multiplex PCR; TCRdb keeps only in-frame clonotypes and omits some of them. The data contain 160,000 or so clones, approximately 91% of them singletons. The source of this sequence is an adult in good health. This specimen was peripheral blood, taken on day 0 of AZD1222 vaccination.

Written as DNA, the CDR3 is TGCGCCAGCAGCTTGGAGTTAACAGCTAACTATGGCTACACCTTC. It yields the protein CASSLELTANYGYTF. This chain connects TRBV5-1 to TRBJ1-2; D uncertain. Trimming took off 0 bases at V and 0 bases at J, with 9 bases between the two ends. This CDR3 has 15 amino acids. The germline gives CDR1 SGHRS, CDR2 YFSETQ.